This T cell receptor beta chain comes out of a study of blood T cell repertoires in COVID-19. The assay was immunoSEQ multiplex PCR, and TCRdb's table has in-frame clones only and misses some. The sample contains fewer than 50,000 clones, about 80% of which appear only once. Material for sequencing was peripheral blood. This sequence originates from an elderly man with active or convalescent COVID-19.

CDR3 bases: TGTGCCAGCAGTCCCCACAGGGTTTCGTACACTGAAGCTTTCTTT. Translation: CASSPHRVSYTEAFF. The rearrangement joins TRBV25-1 to TRBJ1-1; weak D call: TRBD1 (6 bases). CDR3 length: 15 residues. The V gene's germline CDR1 is MGHDK and CDR2 SYGVNS. Between the trimmed V and J ends, which lost 5 bases and 3 bases, there was a span of 16 bases.